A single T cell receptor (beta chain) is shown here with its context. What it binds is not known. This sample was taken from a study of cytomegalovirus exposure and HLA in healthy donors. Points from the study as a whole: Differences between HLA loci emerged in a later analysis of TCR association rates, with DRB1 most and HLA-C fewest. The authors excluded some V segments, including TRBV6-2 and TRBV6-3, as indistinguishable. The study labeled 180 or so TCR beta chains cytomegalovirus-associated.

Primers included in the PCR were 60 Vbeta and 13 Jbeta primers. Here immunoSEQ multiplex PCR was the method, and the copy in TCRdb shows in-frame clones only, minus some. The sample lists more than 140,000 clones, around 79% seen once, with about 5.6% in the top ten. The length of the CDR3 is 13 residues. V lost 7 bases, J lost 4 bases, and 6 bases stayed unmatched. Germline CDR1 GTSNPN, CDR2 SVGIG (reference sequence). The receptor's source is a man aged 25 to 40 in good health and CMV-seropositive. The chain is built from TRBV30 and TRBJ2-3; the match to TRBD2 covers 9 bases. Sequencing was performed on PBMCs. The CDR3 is CASAGGLSDTQYF. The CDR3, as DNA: TGTGCCTCAGCGGGGGGACTCTCAGATACGCAGTATTTT.